This T cell receptor (beta chain) was obtained from a study of shared clonotypes between healthy human individuals. The CDR3 consists of 14 residues. With 2 bases removed from V and 1 base from J, the gap between germline ends came to 6 bases. CDR1 SGHTA and CDR2 FQGNSA come from the germline V gene. Comments on this clone: No antigen is known for it.

Libraries were prepared by immunoSEQ multiplex PCR; TCRdb keeps only in-frame clonotypes and omits some of them. Of about 2.3 million clones listed, approximately 93% were seen once; the top ten hold 0.39%. General study findings and limits: Few donors limited the genetic and exposure-history diversity represented. Memory subsets generally showed smaller estimated richness than naive subsets did.

The sequence came from a young man in good health. Some clones in this sample may be carry-over from other donors' samples. V usage is TRBV7-2 and J usage is TRBJ1-3; D is ambiguous. Sequencing input: naive CD4+ T cells from PBMCs. Regarding subset: CD45RA+ positively selected. The CDR3 spells CASSLRVSGNTIYF. Written as DNA, the CDR3 is TGTGCCAGCAGCTTAAGAGTTTCTGGAAACACCATATATTTT.